Sequencing of this T cell receptor (beta chain) was carried out in a study of tumor and adjacent non-tumor tissue in lung cancer. Turning to the study itself: There were fewer than 15 adenocarcinoma, a couple of squamous cell carcinoma and 1 small cell lung cancer cases. Each sample yielded some 4 million productive TCRbeta reads on average.

In germline, CDR1 is WSHSY, CDR2 SAAADI. The V segment lost 6 bases and the J segment 2 bases; nucleotides outside the gene matches: 12. The CDR3 sequence is 16 residues long. A modified ARM-PCR protocol with three rounds of nested PCR amplified TCRbeta. TCRdb itself ran the multiplex PCR reads through MiXCR, one entry per CDR3 protein. This table has fewer than 120,000 distinct CDR3 sequences, over 75% appearing once. Details on this clonotype: Its target is unknown.

Study conclusions and caveats: Patients with more diverse tumor TCRs had worse survival. Tumor tissue had significantly higher TCR diversity than normal lung.

This sample's RNA came from whole unsorted tissue. The receptor's source is a man between 70 and 80 years old with non-small cell lung cancer. Sequenced: lung tumor tissue. This chain links TRBV10-2 with TRBJ1-1; 7 bases fit TRBD1. CDR3 nucleotides: TGCGCCAGCAGGAGAAATACAGGGGAGGCTAACACTGAAGCTTTCTTT. This codes for CASRRNTGEANTEAFF.